Sequencing of this T cell receptor beta chain was carried out in a study of OX40 agonist ivuxolimab in advanced cancers. On the study more broadly: Patients in the trial were receiving intravenous ivuxolimab every 2 weeks, at doses of 0.01 to 10 mg/kg.

Assay used: immunoSEQ multiplex PCR; TCRdb lists only in-frame clones, some missing. This table has 10,000 to 15,000 clones, around 76% appearing once. Notes on the study in general: Some of the nonresponding patients also showed low levels of normalized T-cell clonal expansion.

With regard to this clone: Its antigen is not identified.

The V gene end was trimmed by 6 bases and the J gene end by 16 bases; junction bases not matched to a gene: 13. The CDR3 has 13 amino acids. Collection of blood occurred at baseline, at cycle 4 day 1, and at cycle 7 day 1. The V and J genes are TRBV6-7 and TRBJ2-1, with TRBD1 matching over 9 bases. TRBV6-7 has ORF status, its function being uncertain. The sequenced sample was CD4+ or CD8+ T cells sorted from blood, obtained in a trial of the OX40 agonist ivuxolimab. This sequence was found in an adult with an advanced solid tumor such as melanoma, head and neck, liver or kidney cancer. CDR3 region: CASSYNTTGGKFF. The DNA of the CDR3 is TGTGCCAGCAGCTATAACACGACAGGGGGGAAATTCTTC.